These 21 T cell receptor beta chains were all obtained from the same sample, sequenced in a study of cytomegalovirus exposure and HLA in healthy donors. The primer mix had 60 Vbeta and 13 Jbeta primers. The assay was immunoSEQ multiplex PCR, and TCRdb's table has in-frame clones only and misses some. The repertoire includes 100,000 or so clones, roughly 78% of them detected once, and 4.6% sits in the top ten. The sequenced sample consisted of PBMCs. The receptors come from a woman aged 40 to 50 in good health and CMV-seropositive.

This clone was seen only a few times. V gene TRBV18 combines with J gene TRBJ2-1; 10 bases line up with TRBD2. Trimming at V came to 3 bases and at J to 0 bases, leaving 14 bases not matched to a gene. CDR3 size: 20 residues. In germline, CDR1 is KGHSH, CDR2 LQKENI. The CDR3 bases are TGTGCCAGCTCACCCTCATCTGGACTAGCGGTACATTTCTCCTACAATGAGCAGTTCTTC. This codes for CASSPSSGLAVHFSYNEQFF.

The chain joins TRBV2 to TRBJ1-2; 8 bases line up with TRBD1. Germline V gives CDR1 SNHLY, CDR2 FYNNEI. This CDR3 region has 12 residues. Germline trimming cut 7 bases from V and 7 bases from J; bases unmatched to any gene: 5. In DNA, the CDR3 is TGTGCCAGCACAGGGGGCAAGAGTGGCTACACCTTC. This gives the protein CASTGGKSGYTF.

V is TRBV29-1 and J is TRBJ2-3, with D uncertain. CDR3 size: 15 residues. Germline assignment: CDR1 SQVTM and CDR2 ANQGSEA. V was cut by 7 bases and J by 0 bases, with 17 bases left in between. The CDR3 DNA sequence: TGCAGCGCCGACATGACACACTTTAGCACAGATACGCAGTATTTT. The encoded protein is CSADMTHFSTDTQYF.

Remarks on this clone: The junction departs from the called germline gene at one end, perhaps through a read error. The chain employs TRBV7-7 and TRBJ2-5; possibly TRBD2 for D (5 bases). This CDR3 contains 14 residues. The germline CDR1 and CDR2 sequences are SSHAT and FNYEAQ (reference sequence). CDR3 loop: CASSLAQVGETQYF. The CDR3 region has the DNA TGTGCTAGCAGCTTAGCGCAAGTCGGGGAGACCCAGTACTTC.

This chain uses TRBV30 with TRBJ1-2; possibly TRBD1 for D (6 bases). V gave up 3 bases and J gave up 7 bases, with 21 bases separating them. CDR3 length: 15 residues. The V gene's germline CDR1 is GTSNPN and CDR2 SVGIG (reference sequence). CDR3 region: CAWSGEGGFTFGYTF. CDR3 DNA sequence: TGTGCCTGGAGCGGGGAGGGGGGATTCACCTTTGGCTACACCTTC.

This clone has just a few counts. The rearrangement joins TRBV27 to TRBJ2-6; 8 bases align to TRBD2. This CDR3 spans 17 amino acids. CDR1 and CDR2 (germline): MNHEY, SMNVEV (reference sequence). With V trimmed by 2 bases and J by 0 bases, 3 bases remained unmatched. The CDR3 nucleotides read TGTGCCAGCAGTTTAGCGGGAGGCCGCTCTGGGGCCAACGTCCTGACTTTC. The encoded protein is CASSLAGGRSGANVLTF.

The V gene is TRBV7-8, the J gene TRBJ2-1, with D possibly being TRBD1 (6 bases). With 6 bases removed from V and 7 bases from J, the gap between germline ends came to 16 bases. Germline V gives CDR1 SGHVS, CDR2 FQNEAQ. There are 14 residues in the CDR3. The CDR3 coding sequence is TGTGCCAGCAGTGGACAGACCCCGGGGAATGAGCAGTTCTTC. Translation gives CASSGQTPGNEQFF.

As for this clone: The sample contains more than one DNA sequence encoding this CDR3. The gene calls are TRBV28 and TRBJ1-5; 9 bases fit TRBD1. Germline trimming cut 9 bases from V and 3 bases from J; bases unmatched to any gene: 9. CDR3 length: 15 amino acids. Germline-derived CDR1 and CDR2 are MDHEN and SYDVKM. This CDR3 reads CASGETGGFNQPQHF. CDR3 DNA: TGTGCCAGTGGGGAGACAGGGGGGTTCAATCAGCCCCAGCATTTT.

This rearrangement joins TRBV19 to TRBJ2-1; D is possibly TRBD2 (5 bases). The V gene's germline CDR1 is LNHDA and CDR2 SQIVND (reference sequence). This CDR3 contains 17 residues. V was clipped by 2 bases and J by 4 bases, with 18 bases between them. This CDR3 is CASSIRESRPGYNEQFF. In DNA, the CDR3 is TGTGCCAGTAGTATACGTGAGTCACGCCCGGGGTACAATGAGCAGTTCTTC.

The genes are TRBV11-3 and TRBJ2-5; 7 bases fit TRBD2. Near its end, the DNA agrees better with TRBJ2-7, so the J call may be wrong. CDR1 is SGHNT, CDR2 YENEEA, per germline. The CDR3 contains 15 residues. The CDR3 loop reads CASSLDSRGRSEQYF. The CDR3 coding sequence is TGTGCCAGCAGCTTAGATTCACGCGGGAGAAGCGAGCAGTACTTC.

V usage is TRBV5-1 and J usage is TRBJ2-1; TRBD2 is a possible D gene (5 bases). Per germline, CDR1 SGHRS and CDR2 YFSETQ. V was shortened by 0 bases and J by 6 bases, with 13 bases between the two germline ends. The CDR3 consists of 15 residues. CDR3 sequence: CASSLVLEAANEQFF. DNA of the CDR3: TGCGCCAGCAGCTTGGTTCTCGAAGCGGCCAATGAGCAGTTCTTC.

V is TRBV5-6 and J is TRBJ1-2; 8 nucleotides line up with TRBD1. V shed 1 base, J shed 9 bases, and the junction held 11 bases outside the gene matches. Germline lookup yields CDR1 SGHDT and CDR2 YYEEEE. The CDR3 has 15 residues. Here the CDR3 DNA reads TGTGCCAGCAGCTTGCGCGTCGGACAGGGTATCAGCTACACCTTC. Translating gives CASSLRVGQGISYTF. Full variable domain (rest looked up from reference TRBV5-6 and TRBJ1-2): DAGVTQSPTHLIKTRGQQVTLRCSPKSGHDTVSWYQQALGQGPQFIFQYYEEEERQRGNFPDRFSGHQFPNYSSELNVNALLLGDSALYLCASSLRVGQGISYTFGSGTRLTVV.

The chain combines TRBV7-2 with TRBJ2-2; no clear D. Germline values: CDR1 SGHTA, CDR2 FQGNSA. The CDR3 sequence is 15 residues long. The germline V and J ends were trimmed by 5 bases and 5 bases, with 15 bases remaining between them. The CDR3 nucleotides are TGTGCCAGCAGCAGCTACGCGGATGTAACCGGGGAGCTGTTTTTT. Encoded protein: CASSSYADVTGELFF.

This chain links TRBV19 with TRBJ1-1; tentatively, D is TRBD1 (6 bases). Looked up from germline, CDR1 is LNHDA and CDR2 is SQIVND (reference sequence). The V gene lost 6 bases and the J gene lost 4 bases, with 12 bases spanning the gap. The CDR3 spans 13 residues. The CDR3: CASRERGGTEAFF. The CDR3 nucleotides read TGTGCCAGTAGGGAGAGAGGGGGCACTGAAGCTTTCTTT.

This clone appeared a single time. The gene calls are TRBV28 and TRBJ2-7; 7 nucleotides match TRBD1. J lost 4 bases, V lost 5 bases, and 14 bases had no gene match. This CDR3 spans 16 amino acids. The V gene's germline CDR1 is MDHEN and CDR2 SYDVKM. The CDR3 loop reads CASSRVDRVGIYEQYF. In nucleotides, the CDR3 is TGTGCCAGCAGTCGGGTCGACAGGGTGGGAATATACGAGCAGTACTTC. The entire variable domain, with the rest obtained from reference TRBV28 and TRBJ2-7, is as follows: DVKVTQSSRYLVKRTGEKVFLECVQDMDHENMFWYRQDPGLGLRLIYFSYDVKMKEKGDIPEGYSVSREKKERFSLILESASTNQTSMYLCASSRVDRVGIYEQYFGPGTRLTVT.

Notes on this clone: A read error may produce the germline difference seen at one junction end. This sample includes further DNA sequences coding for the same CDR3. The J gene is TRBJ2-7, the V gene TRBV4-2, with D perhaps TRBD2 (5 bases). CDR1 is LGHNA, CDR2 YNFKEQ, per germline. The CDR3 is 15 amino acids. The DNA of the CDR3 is TGTGCCAGCAGCCAAGAAGGGATAGCGTGGTACGAGCAGTACTTT. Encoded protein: CASSQEGIAWYEQYF.

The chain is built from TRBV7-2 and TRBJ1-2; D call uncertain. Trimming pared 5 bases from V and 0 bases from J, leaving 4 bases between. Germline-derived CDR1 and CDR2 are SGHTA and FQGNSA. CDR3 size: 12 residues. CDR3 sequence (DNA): TGTGCCAGCAGCACAGCTAACTATGGCTACACCTTC. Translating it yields CASSTANYGYTF.

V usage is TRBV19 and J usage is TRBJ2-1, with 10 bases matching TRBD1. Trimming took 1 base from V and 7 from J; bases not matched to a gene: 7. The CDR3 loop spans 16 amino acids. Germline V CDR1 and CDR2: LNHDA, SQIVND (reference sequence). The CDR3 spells CASSIAGTGVGNEQFF. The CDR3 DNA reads TGTGCCAGTAGTATAGCCGGGACAGGGGTCGGAAATGAGCAGTTCTTC.

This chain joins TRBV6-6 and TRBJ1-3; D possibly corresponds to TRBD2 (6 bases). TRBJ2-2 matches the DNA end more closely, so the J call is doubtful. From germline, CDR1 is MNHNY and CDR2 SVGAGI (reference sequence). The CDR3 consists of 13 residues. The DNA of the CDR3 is TGTGCCAGCAGGGAGGGGAACACCGGGGAGCTGTTTTTT. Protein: CASREGNTGELFF.

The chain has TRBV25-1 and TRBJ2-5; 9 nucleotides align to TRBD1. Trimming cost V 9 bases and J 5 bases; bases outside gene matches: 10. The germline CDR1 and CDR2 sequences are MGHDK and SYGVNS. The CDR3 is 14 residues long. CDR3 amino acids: CARSGDRVLETQYF. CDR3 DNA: TGTGCCAGAAGCGGGGACAGGGTTTTGGAGACCCAGTACTTC.

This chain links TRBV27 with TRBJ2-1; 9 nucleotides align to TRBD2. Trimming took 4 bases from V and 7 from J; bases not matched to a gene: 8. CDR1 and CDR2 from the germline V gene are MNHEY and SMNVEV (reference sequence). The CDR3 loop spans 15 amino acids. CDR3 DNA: TGTGCCAGCAGTTCGCCGACTAGCGGCCTAAATGAGCAGTTCTTC. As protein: CASSSPTSGLNEQFF.